This T cell receptor beta chain was documented in a study of cytomegalovirus exposure and HLA in healthy donors. Whole-study findings and limits: Cytomegalovirus status was reportedly diagnosed by the classifier with high sensitivity and specificity.

Profiled with immunoSEQ multiplex PCR; TCRdb holds only in-frame clones, not every one. Of some 170,000 clones detected, 84% appear once; the ten largest clones hold 10%. The V end lost 7 bases, the J end lost 1 base, and 8 bases lay between the germline ends. Germline V gene lookup returns CDR1 WNHNN and CDR2 SYGVQD (reference sequence). The CDR3 runs to 13 residues. A word on this clone: No antigen is known for it.

The source of this sequence is a man younger than 40 in good health and CMV-seropositive. V is TRBV10-1 and J is TRBJ1-5; D call uncertain. The source material was PBMCs. As DNA, the CDR3 is TGCGCCAGCACCCGAGGCAGCAATCAGCCCCAGCATTTT. It specifies CASTRGSNQPQHF.